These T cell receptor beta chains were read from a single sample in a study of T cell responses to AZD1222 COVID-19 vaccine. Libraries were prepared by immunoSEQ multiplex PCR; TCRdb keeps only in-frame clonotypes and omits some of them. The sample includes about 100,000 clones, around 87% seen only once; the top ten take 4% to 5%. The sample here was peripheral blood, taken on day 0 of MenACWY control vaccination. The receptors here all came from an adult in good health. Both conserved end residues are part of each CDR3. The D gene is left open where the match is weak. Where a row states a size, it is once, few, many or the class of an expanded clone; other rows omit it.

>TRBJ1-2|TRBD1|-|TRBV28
CASSAPGQGGYGYTF
TGTGCCAGCAGTGCTCCGGGACAGGGGGGCTATGGCTACACCTTC
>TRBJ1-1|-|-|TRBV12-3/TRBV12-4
CASSLVSEAFF
TGTGCCAGCAGTCTCGTGTCTGAAGCTTTCTTT
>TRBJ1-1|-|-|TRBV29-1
CSVEGVSFTEAFF
TGCAGCGTTGAAGGAGTAAGCTTCACTGAAGCTTTCTTT
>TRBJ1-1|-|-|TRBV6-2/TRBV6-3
CASSYSIEDSNTEAFF
TGTGCCAGCAGTTACAGTATCGAGGATTCGAACACTGAAGCTTTCTTT
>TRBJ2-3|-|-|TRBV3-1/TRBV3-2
CASSQDLLAYDTQYF
TGTGCCAGCAGCCAAGACTTGCTAGCCTACGATACGCAGTATTTT
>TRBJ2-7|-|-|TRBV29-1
CSVRTVTYEQYF
TGCAGCGTCCGGACCGTAACCTACGAGCAGTACTTC
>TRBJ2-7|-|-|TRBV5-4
CASSFLGGPGYEQYF
TGTGCCAGCAGCTTTTTAGGGGGACCGGGCTACGAGCAGTACTTC
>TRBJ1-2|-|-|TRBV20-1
CSAPNYGYTF
TGCAGTGCGCCTAACTATGGCTACACCTTC
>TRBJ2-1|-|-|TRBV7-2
CASSLVGQPYNEQFF
TGTGCCAGCAGCTTAGTCGGACAGCCTTACAATGAGCAGTTCTTC
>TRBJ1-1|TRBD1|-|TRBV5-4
CASSRDRGGTEAFF
TGTGCCAGCAGTCGGGACAGGGGCGGCACTGAAGCTTTCTTT
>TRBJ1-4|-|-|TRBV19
CASSIRQGEEKLFF
TGTGCCAGTAGTATTCGGCAGGGCGAAGAAAAACTGTTTTTT
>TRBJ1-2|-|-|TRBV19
CASSQSLSWEYGYTF
TGTGCCAGTAGTCAGAGCCTCTCCTGGGAGTATGGCTACACCTTC
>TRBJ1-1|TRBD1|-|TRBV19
CASSIKQGGTEAFF
TGTGCCAGTAGTATCAAACAGGGGGGCACTGAAGCTTTCTTT
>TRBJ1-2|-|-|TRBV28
CASEDSFYGYTF
TGTGCCAGCGAAGACAGCTTCTATGGCTACACCTTC
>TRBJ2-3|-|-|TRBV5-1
CASTVSGSHTDTQYF
TGCGCCAGTACTGTATCGGGATCCCACACAGATACGCAGTATTTT
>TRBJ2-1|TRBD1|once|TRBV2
CASRGTGEINEQFF
TGTGCCAGCAGGGGGACAGGGGAGATCAATGAGCAGTTCTTC
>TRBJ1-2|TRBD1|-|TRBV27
CASSPRQGIGGYTF
TGTGCCAGCAGTCCCCGACAGGGAATCGGAGGCTACACCTTC
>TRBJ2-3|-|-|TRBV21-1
CASSKPQKERGLTDTQYF
TGTGCCAGCAGCAAACCGCAGAAAGAGCGGGGGCTTACAGATACGCAGTATTTT
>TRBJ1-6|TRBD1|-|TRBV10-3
CATGTEGSPLHF
TGTGCCACCGGGACAGAGGGTTCACCCCTCCACTTT
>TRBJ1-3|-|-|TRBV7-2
CASSPTSPGRGGNTIYF
TGTGCCAGCAGCCCGACGTCCCCGGGGCGCGGTGGAAACACCATATATTTT
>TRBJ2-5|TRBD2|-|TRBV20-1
CSASSWTSGEKETQYF
TGCAGTGCTAGTTCTTGGACTAGCGGGGAAAAAGAGACCCAGTACTTC
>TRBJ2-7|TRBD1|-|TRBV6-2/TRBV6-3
CASSGKTGGYEQYF
TGTGCCAGCAGCGGGAAGACAGGGGGGTACGAGCAGTACTTC
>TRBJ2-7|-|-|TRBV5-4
CASSFGSLPDYEQYF
TGTGCCAGCAGTTTCGGGAGTTTACCTGACTACGAGCAGTACTTC
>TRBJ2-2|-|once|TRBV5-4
CASSPWGNTGELFF
TGTGCCAGCAGCCCTTGGGGCAACACCGGGGAGCTGTTTTTT
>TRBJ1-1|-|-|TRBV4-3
CASSPQARNTEAFF
TGCGCCAGCAGCCCTCAAGCCCGAAACACTGAAGCTTTCTTT
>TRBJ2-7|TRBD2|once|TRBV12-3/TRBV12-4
CASGGLVYEQYF
TGTGCAAGCGGGGGGCTTGTCTACGAGCAGTACTTC
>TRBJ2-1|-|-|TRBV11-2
CASRYLGISSYNEQFF
TGTGCCAGCAGATATTTGGGGATCAGCTCCTACAATGAGCAGTTCTTC
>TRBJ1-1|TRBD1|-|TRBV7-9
CASSILRGLDTEAFF
TGTGCCAGCAGCATACTCAGGGGGCTGGACACTGAAGCTTTCTTT
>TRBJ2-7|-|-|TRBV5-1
CASSFGESSYEQYF
TGCGCCAGCAGCTTCGGTGAGAGCTCCTACGAGCAGTACTTC
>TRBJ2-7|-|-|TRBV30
CAWGPGAYEQYF
TGTGCCTGGGGCCCGGGCGCCTACGAGCAGTACTTC
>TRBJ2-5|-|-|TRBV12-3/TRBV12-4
CASSSTQGTQYF
TGTGCCAGCAGTTCCACCCAGGGGACCCAGTACTTC
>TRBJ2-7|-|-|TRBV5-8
CASSSTYEQYF
TGTGCCAGCAGCTCCACCTACGAGCAGTACTTC
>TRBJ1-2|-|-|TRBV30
CAWSVGLYGYTF
TGTGCCTGGAGTGTAGGGCTCTATGGCTACACCTTC
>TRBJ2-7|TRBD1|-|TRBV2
CASSGTGGQYF
TGTGCCAGCAGTGGGACAGGGGGGCAGTACTTC
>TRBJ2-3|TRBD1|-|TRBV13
CASSAESGTGVKDTQYF
TGTGCCAGCAGCGCGGAATCCGGGACAGGGGTGAAGGATACGCAGTATTTT
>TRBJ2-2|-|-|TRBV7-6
CASSLALVSNTGELFF
TGTGCCAGCAGCTTAGCTTTGGTATCGAACACCGGGGAGCTGTTTTTT
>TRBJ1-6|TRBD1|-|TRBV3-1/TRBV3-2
CASSSRQGHNSPLHF
TGTGCCAGCAGCTCGCGACAGGGCCATAATTCACCCCTCCACTTT
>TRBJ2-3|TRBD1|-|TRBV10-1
CASSKGQGAADTQYF
TGCGCCAGCAGTAAGGGACAGGGGGCCGCAGATACGCAGTATTTT
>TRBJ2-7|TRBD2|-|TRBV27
CASSPGTSGWNEQYF
TGTGCCAGCAGTCCCGGGACTAGCGGTTGGAACGAGCAGTACTTC
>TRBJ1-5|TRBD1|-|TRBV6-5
CASSRDRVGQPQHF
TGTGCCAGCAGCCGGGACAGGGTTGGGCAGCCCCAGCATTTT
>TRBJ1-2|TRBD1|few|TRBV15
CATSDRVNYGYTF
TGTGCCACCAGCGACAGGGTGAACTATGGCTACACCTTC
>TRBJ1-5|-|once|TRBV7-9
CASSLAGTDQPQHF
TGTGCCAGCAGCTTAGCGGGGACCGATCAGCCCCAGCATTTT
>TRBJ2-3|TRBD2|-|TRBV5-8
CASSSGTSGGEWTDTQYF
TGTGCCAGCAGCTCTGGGACTAGCGGGGGGGAATGGACAGATACGCAGTATTTT
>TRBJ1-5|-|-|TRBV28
CASSLSPGLGSGDQPQHF
TGTGCCAGCAGTTTATCTCCAGGTTTGGGGTCTGGAGATCAGCCCCAGCATTTT
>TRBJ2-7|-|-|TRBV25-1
CASPSSYEQYF
TGTGCCTCACCGAGCTCCTACGAGCAGTACTTC
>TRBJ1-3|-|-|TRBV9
CASSVDGTPGNTIYF
TGTGCCAGCAGCGTAGACGGGACGCCTGGAAACACCATATATTTT
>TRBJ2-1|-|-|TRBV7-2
CASSLALDEQFF
TGTGCCAGCAGCTTAGCGCTGGATGAGCAGTTCTTC
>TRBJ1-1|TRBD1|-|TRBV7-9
CASSLGFTGDEAFF
TGTGCCAGCAGCTTAGGATTTACAGGGGATGAAGCTTTCTTT
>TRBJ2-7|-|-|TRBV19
CASSSRGGEQYF
TGTGCCAGTAGTTCCAGGGGGGGCGAGCAGTACTTC
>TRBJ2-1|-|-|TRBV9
CASSVVGRIGNEQFF
TGTGCCAGCAGCGTAGTGGGGCGAATCGGCAATGAGCAGTTCTTC
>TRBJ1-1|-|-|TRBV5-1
CASSSPGPDTEAFF
TGCGCCAGCAGCTCACCGGGGCCCGACACTGAAGCTTTCTTT
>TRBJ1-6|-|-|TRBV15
CATSRDFPGRGTPLHF
TGTGCCACCAGCAGAGATTTTCCGGGGAGGGGGACACCCCTCCACTTT
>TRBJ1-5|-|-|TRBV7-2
CASSLGNGVQPQHF
TGTGCCAGCAGCTTAGGGAACGGGGTTCAGCCCCAGCATTTT
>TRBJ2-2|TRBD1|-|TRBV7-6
CASSPGTGTTGELFF
TGTGCCAGCAGCCCCGGGACAGGGACGACCGGGGAGCTGTTTTTT
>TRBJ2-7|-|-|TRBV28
CASSPPGSYEQYF
TGTGCCAGCAGTCCCCCGGGGTCCTACGAGCAGTACTTC
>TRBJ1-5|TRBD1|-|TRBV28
CASGRDRVSVNPQHF
TGTGCCAGCGGCCGGGACAGGGTATCCGTGAACCCCCAGCATTTT
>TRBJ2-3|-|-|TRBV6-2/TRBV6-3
CASSSWGASGTDTQYF
TGTGCCAGCAGTTCGTGGGGGGCTAGCGGCACAGATACGCAGTATTTT